This T cell receptor beta chain was observed in a study of identical twins. In TCRdb, the 5' RACE reads were re-called with MiXCR into one record per CDR3 protein. Of approximately 240,000 distinct CDR3 sequences in the sample, over 12% are singletons; the top ten hold under 9.5%. The CDR3 sequence is 15 residues long. The ends were cut back, 3 bases at V and 0 bases at J, with 12 bases in the middle. The specimen was memory (CD45RO+) T cells sorted from blood. V is TRBV12-3 or TRBV12-4 and J is TRBJ2-7; D is perhaps TRBD1 (5 bases). The TCR sequence derives from a woman aged 18-35 years in good health. CDR3 region: CASSLGGAASYEQYF. In DNA form, the CDR3 reads TGTGCCAGCAGTTTGGGTGGGGCCGCCTCCTACGAGCAGTACTTC.